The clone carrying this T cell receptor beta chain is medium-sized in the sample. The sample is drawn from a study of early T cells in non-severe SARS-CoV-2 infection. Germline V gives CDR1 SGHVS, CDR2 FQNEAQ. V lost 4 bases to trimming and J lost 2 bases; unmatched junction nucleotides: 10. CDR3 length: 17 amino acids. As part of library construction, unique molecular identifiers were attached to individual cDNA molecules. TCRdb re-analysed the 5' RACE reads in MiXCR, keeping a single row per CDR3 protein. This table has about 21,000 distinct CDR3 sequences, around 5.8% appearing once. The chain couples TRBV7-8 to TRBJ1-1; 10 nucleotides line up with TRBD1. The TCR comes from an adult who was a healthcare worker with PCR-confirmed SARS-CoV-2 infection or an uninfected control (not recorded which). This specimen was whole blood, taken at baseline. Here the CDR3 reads CASSSRGQGVVNTEAFF. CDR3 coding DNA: TGTGCCAGCAGCTCCCGAGGACAGGGGGTTGTAAACACTGAAGCTTTCTTT.